This T cell receptor (beta chain) was retrieved from a study of blood T cell repertoires in COVID-19. As for the study in general: From the United States, Italy and Spain came samples of acute and convalescent COVID-19. T cells, B-cell-depleted T cells, or PBMCs supplied cDNA or gDNA.

Ten or more counts support this clone. In the authors' workflow: Amplifying reference gene primers gave estimates of nucleated cell counts. The data were produced by immunoSEQ multiplex PCR, yet TCRdb's version contains in-frame clones alone and is incomplete. V, J and clone size are taken as reported in that table, and D and trimming were inferred from the DNA itself. The sample lists 240,000 or so clones; approximately 91% were seen once. Material: peripheral blood. This clonotype was obtained from a woman aged 25 to 39 with acute or convalescent COVID-19.

The CDR3 loop reads CASSGTGRNTEAFF. CDR3 bases: TGTGCCAGCAGCGGGACAGGGCGGAACACTGAAGCTTTCTTT. The chain has TRBV5-6 and TRBJ1-1; 9 nucleotides line up with TRBD1. CDR3 length: 14 amino acids. CDR1 SGHDT and CDR2 YYEEEE come from the germline V gene. The ends lost 4 bases at V and 1 base at J; junction bases unmatched: 2.